The 13 T cell receptor beta chains below come from one sample, sequenced in a study of identical twins. TCRdb re-called the 5' RACE reads through MiXCR, storing one row per CDR3 protein. This table has about 330,000 distinct CDR3 sequences, roughly an eighth appearing once. These same data were also listed under a study on yellow fever vaccine responses in identical twins.

Sequencing was performed on CD8+ T cells sorted from blood. These TCRs come from a woman aged 18-29 years in good health.

This clonotype has a handful of counts. The chain joins TRBV3-1 to TRBJ2-3, with D tentatively TRBD2 (6 bases). V was pared by 1 base and J by 5 bases, with 10 bases between. Germline V gene sequence: CDR1 LGHDT, CDR2 YNNKEL (reference sequence). There are 14 residues in the CDR3. CDR3 residues: CASSQVGGLDTQYF. The CDR3 nucleotides read TGTGCCAGCAGCCAAGTGGGGGGTTTAGATACGCAGTATTTT.

This clonotype was counted a single time. The chain uses TRBV25-1 and TRBJ2-1; 7 positions agree with TRBD2. Per the germline V gene, CDR1 is MGHDK and CDR2 is SYGVNS. The length of the CDR3 is 13 residues. The V gene end was trimmed by 6 bases and the J gene end by 9 bases; junction bases not matched to a gene: 8. The CDR3 spells CASSLVGRGEQFF. CDR3 nucleotide sequence: TGTGCCAGCAGCCTCGTTGGGAGGGGTGAGCAGTTCTTC.

This clonotype has more than one count but fewer than ten. CDR3 protein: CASSFVEVDTQYF. The CDR3 DNA reads as TGTGCCAGCAGCTTCGTAGAGGTTGATACGCAGTATTTT. The chain joins TRBV7-2 to TRBJ2-3; unclear D gene. Looked up from germline, CDR1 is SGHTA and CDR2 is FQGNSA. V lost 3 bases to trimming and J lost 6 bases, with 10 bases between them. The CDR3 covers 13 residues.

This clonotype was recorded at least ten times. The rearrangement uses TRBV27 and TRBJ2-2, with D uncertain. Germline-derived CDR1 and CDR2 are MNHEY and SMNVEV (reference sequence). Trimming cost V 7 bases and J 6 bases, with 12 bases left between them. The CDR3 runs to 13 residues. CDR3 region: CASTPYESGELFF. The CDR3 DNA reads TGTGCCAGCACTCCCTACGAGTCCGGGGAGCTGTTTTTT.

This clonotype has just a few counts. The chain couples TRBV2 to TRBJ1-5; no clear D. CDR3 length: 15 residues. CDR1 is SNHLY, CDR2 FYNNEI, per germline. V dropped 6 bases and J dropped 0 bases, with 12 bases sitting between them. CDR3 coding DNA: TGTGCCAGCAGAAACCAGGAGCTTAGCAATCAGCCCCAGCATTTT. The encoded protein is CASRNQELSNQPQHF.

The V gene is TRBV5-4, the J gene TRBJ2-3; 10 bases fit TRBD2. Germline lookup yields CDR1 SGHNT and CDR2 YYREEE (reference sequence). The CDR3 extends over 18 amino acids. The V segment lost 6 bases and the J segment 0 bases; nucleotides outside the gene matches: 13. The CDR3 loop reads CASIISGGAVTSTDTQYF. The CDR3 region has the DNA TGTGCCAGCATCATCAGCGGGGGGGCCGTTACTAGCACAGATACGCAGTATTTT.

V is TRBV13 and J is TRBJ2-1; 7 positions agree with TRBD1. CDR3 length: 18 amino acids. Trimming took 5 bases from V and 0 from J; bases not matched to a gene: 13. Looked up from germline, CDR1 is PRHDT and CDR2 is FYEKMQ (reference sequence). CDR3 nucleotides: TGTGCCAGCAGCACCACGACAGGGCCTGGGAGCTCCTACAATGAGCAGTTCTTC. Amino acid sequence: CASSTTTGPGSSYNEQFF.

The CDR3 DNA reads TGTGCCAGAAGCTTGAGGGAGGTTTCCTACAATGAGCAGTTCTTC. It encodes CARSLREVSYNEQFF. The V call is TRBV5-3, the J call TRBJ2-1, with TRBD2 as a possible D gene (6 bases). TRBV5-3 is noted as an ORF with a role that remains uncertain. The germline V and J ends were trimmed by 1 base and 1 base, with 9 bases remaining between them. CDR3 length: 15 residues.

The chain couples TRBV27 to TRBJ1-1, with a weak D call TRBD1 (5 bases). The CDR3 is 16 residues long. Trimming removed 2 bases from V and 3 bases from J, with 16 bases in between. CDR1 and CDR2 (germline): MNHEY, SMNVEV (reference sequence). CDR3: CASSLGGKGPDTEAFF. The CDR3 region has the DNA TGTGCCAGCAGTTTAGGGGGGAAGGGGCCTGACACTGAAGCTTTCTTT.

This sequence joins TRBV7-9 and TRBJ1-1, with D possibly TRBD1 on 6 matching bases. Deletions cut 3 bases from V and 12 bases from J, with 14 bases between. The CDR3 covers 12 residues. Looked up from germline, CDR1 is SEHNR and CDR2 is FQNEAQ (reference sequence). CDR3 nucleotide sequence: TGTGCCAGCAGCTTGGGGGGCGCGGTGTCTTTCTTT. Its translation: CASSLGGAVSFF.

This clonotype was found a few times. The gene calls are TRBV4-1 and TRBJ2-5; TRBD1 is a possible D gene (6 bases). The CDR3 contains 13 residues. V was pared by 4 bases and J by 5 bases, with 11 bases between. Germline loops: CDR1 MGHRA, CDR2 YSYEKL. CDR3 nucleotide sequence: TGCGCCAGCAGCCCTAACAGGGACGAGACCCAGTACTTC. Its protein is CASSPNRDETQYF.

The J gene is TRBJ1-4, the V gene TRBV4-1, with 8 bases identical to TRBD1. The germline CDR1 and CDR2 sequences are MGHRA and YSYEKL. This CDR3 is 14 amino acids long. V shed 4 bases and J 6 bases; nucleotides not matched to a gene: 4. The CDR3 loop is CASSLDRVDEKLFF. As DNA, the CDR3 is TGCGCCAGCAGCCTGGACAGGGTCGATGAAAAACTGTTTTTT.

V and J are TRBV28 and TRBJ2-7; perhaps TRBD2 as D (8 bases). This CDR3 is built from 13 residues. V was cut by 6 bases and J by 3 bases, with 12 bases left in between. CDR1 MDHEN and CDR2 SYDVKM come from the germline V gene. The CDR3 region is CASRAGDSYEQYF. The CDR3 DNA sequence: TGTGCCAGCAGAGCGGGGGACAGCTACGAGCAGTACTTC.